These T cell receptor beta chains were read from a single sample in a study of blood T cells in healthy people across ages. Using its own MiXCR run on the 5' RACE reads, TCRdb lists one record per CDR3 protein. The table shows approximately 900,000 distinct CDR3 sequences, with roughly 43% occurring only once. The sequenced material came from blood. Every receptor here comes from a man aged 25 to 40 in good health. The CDR3 runs from the conserved cysteine through the conserved F or W. The D gene is left open where the match is weak. A row's size may be missing; if present it is once, few, many or a size class.

-	TRBV4-1	TRBD1	TRBJ1-6	TGCGCCAGCAGCCAAGAAAGGGGGCTTAATTCACCCCTCCACTTT	CASSQERGLNSPLHF
-	TRBV5-1	-	TRBJ2-3	TGCGCCAGCAGCTTGATGGGGGAAACAGATACGCAGTATTTT	CASSLMGETDTQYF
few	TRBV7-2	TRBD1	TRBJ1-1	TGTGCCAGCAGCTCCCGGGACAGGGCTGAAGCTTTCTTT	CASSSRDRAEAFF
few	TRBV6-2/TRBV6-3	-	TRBJ2-5	TGTGCCAGCCGGAGGGAGACCCAGTACTTC	CASRRETQYF
-	TRBV5-1	-	TRBJ2-5	TGCGCCAGCAGCTTGGATACAGTAAAAGAGACCCAGTACTTC	CASSLDTVKETQYF
few	TRBV7-9	-	TRBJ1-4	TGTGCCAGCAGCCCAGTGGGGGAAAAACTGTTTTTT	CASSPVGEKLFF
once	TRBV19	-	TRBJ2-1	TGTGCCAGTAGTATAGACAGCCTCTCCTACAATGAGCAGTTCTTC	CASSIDSLSYNEQFF
-	TRBV4-3	TRBD1	TRBJ1-1	TGCGCCAGCAGCCAAGAACCGACAGGGCACACTGAAGCTTTCTTT	CASSQEPTGHTEAFF
-	TRBV9	TRBD1	TRBJ2-5	TGTGCCAGCAGCGCCGGGACAGTGAGCCAAGAGACCCAGTACTTC	CASSAGTVSQETQYF
few	TRBV20-1	-	TRBJ2-5	TGCAGTGCTCCCCACCCGGCCCAAGAGACCCAGTACTTC	CSAPHPAQETQYF
-	TRBV5-1	-	TRBJ2-5	TGCGCCAGCAGTTGGACCTTGGGTCTCAGGGAGACCCAGTACTTC	CASSWTLGLRETQYF
-	TRBV29-1	-	TRBJ2-2	TGCAGCGCTCCTGCGGACACCGGGGAGTTGTTTTTT	CSAPADTGELFF
-	TRBV9	TRBD1	TRBJ1-2	TGTGCCAGCAGCGTCCTACCGGGACAGAGAAAGGGCTACACCTTC	CASSVLPGQRKGYTF
-	TRBV4-2	-	TRBJ2-7	TGTGCCAGCAGCCTCCTACCCCCCGACGGGCTAAGCTCCTACGAGCAGTACTTC	CASSLLPPDGLSSYEQYF
-	TRBV20-1	TRBD1	TRBJ2-3	TGCAGTGCTTATGGACAGGGGTCGACAGATACGCAGTATTTT	CSAYGQGSTDTQYF
few	TRBV6-5	-	TRBJ1-2	TGTGCCAGCAGTTACGGCAACGGGCCCTATGGCTACACCTTC	CASSYGNGPYGYTF
few	TRBV15	-	TRBJ2-3	TGTGCCACCAGCATACGCGGACAACCCGTTACGCAGTATTTT	CATSIRGQPVTQYF
many	TRBV7-2	-	TRBJ2-1	TGTGCCAGCAGCTTAGCGGTAGGTCGGGATGAGCAGTTCTTC	CASSLAVGRDEQFF
few	TRBV4-1	-	TRBJ2-7	TGCGCCAGCAGCCAGGGTGGGCCCTCTTACGAGCAGTACTTC	CASSQGGPSYEQYF
few	TRBV4-2	-	TRBJ2-5	TGTGCCAGCAGCCAAGATATCCTAGACCAAGAGACCCAGTACTTC	CASSQDILDQETQYF
-	TRBV6-2/TRBV6-3	-	TRBJ1-4	TGTGCCAGCAGTTCGGACATTAATGAAAAACTGTTTTTT	CASSSDINEKLFF
-	TRBV29-1	TRBD2	TRBJ2-3	TGCAGCGTTACCCGGTGGAGCGGGAGTAGCACAGATACGCAGTATTTT	CSVTRWSGSSTDTQYF
-	TRBV12-3/TRBV12-4	TRBD2	TRBJ2-5	TGTGCCAGCAGTTTAGGATCCCGACTAGCGATCCAAGAGACCCAGTACTTC	CASSLGSRLAIQETQYF
-	TRBV7-2	-	TRBJ2-1	TGTGCCAGCAGCTTAGGGCAGGGGAGATGCAATGAGCAGTTCTTC	CASSLGQGRCNEQFF
-	TRBV6-6	TRBD1	TRBJ2-3	TGTGCCAGCAGTTTACAGGGGGCAGCCGATACGCAGTATTTT	CASSLQGAADTQYF
-	TRBV6-1	-	TRBJ2-1	TGTGCCAGCAGTGATCGGGCCCCCGCCTTCGGGAATGAGCAGTTCTTC	CASSDRAPAFGNEQFF
few	TRBV12-3/TRBV12-4	-	TRBJ2-3	TGTGCCAGCAGCATGGGACCGCCAGATACGCAGTATTTT	CASSMGPPDTQYF
-	TRBV29-1	-	TRBJ1-1	TGCAGCGTGCCGACAGGTCTGGGGGAAGCTTTCTTT	CSVPTGLGEAFF
-	TRBV20-1	-	TRBJ2-5	TGCAGTGCCCCAGGCGGGGAAGAGACCCAGTACTTC	CSAPGGEETQYF
-	TRBV27	TRBD1	TRBJ1-2	TGTGCCAGCAGTTCGGCAGGGGGCGCTGGCTACACCTTC	CASSSAGGAGYTF
many	TRBV19	-	TRBJ2-3	TGTGCCAGCGGACTATTTAGCACAGATACGCAGTATTTT	CASGLFSTDTQYF
once	TRBV9	TRBD2	TRBJ2-1	TGTGCCAGCACCCAAGCGGGGGGGCCTATGGATGAGCAGTTCTTC	CASTQAGGPMDEQFF
-	TRBV4-1	TRBD1	TRBJ2-7	TGCGCCAGCAGCCAAGAAGGGGGACAGGGCACCTACGAGCAGTACTTC	CASSQEGGQGTYEQYF
few	TRBV27	TRBD2	TRBJ2-5	TGTGCCAGCAAACCGGGACTAACCGCCTGGGGCCAAGAGACCCAGTACTTC	CASKPGLTAWGQETQYF
-	TRBV5-5	-	TRBJ2-4	TGTGCCAGCCAGGTGGTCGGGACCTCCAACATTCAGTACTTC	CASQVVGTSNIQYF
-	TRBV3-1	-	TRBJ2-1	TGTGCCAGCAGCGACCCGACGAGCTCCTACAATGAGCAGTTCTTC	CASSDPTSSYNEQFF